A selection of T cell receptor beta chains follows, all from one sample in a study of blood T cell repertoires in COVID-19. Sequencing used immunoSEQ multiplex PCR; TCRdb keeps in-frame clones, though not all of them. The sample lists under 85,000 clones, 65% to 85% occurring once. The sequencing input was peripheral blood. These receptors all stem from a man between 45 and 60 years old with active COVID-19. Each CDR3 is given with its conserved first and last residue. Fields, in order: V gene, J gene, clone size, D gene, CDR3 DNA, CDR3 protein. A D gene is named only where the DNA matches it firmly. A clone size is listed for some rows: how often the clone was seen (once, few, many), or a class if it is expanded.

TRBV4-1	TRBJ2-1	.	TRBD2	TGCGCCAGCAGCCAAGGCTCAGCGGGGATCCTCAATGAGCAGTTCTTC	CASSQGSAGILNEQFF
TRBV9	TRBJ2-7	.	TRBD2	TGTGCCAGCAGCGGAGCGGGAGGTGGGTACGAGCAGTACTTC	CASSGAGGGYEQYF
TRBV19	TRBJ1-2	.	.	TGTGCCAGTACCCCGACAGTTATGCATGGCTACACCTTC	CASTPTVMHGYTF
TRBV5-4	TRBJ2-7	.	.	TGTGCCAGCAGCCCGTGGGGCGGCGACGAGCAGTACTTC	CASSPWGGDEQYF
TRBV6-5	TRBJ1-1	.	.	TGTGCCAGCAGTTACTCGGGAGGGTCACAATACGCTGAAGCTTTCTTT	CASSYSGGSQYAEAFF
TRBV7-2	TRBJ2-7	.	TRBD1	TGTGCCAGCAGCGGACAGGCTACCTCCTACGAGCAGTACTTC	CASSGQATSYEQYF
TRBV5-4	TRBJ2-1	.	TRBD1	TGTGCCACTCGGACAGGGGGCAGAAATGAGCAGTTCTTC	CATRTGGRNEQFF
TRBV5-6	TRBJ2-2	.	TRBD1	TGTGCCAGCAGCCCCGGGACAGGGGGCGTCACCGGGGAGCTGTTTTTT	CASSPGTGGVTGELFF
TRBV4-3	TRBJ2-5	.	.	TGCGCCAGCAGCCAAGATGATCTGCGGGAGACCCAGTACTTC	CASSQDDLRETQYF
TRBV7-9	TRBJ2-7	.	.	TGTGCCAGCAGCCGAGAGGAGAGCTCCTACGAGCAGTACTTC	CASSREESSYEQYF
TRBV7-2	TRBJ1-1	few	.	TGTGCCAGCAGAAATGCAGGGACATACAGGAACACTGAAGCTTTCTTT	CASRNAGTYRNTEAFF
TRBV6-5	TRBJ1-5	.	TRBD1	TGTGCCAGCAGTCGGACAGGGGTGCGACAGCCCCAGCATTTT	CASSRTGVRQPQHF
TRBV18	TRBJ1-1	.	.	TGTGCCAGCTCACCGTTGGACAGAGACAATACTGAAGCTTTCTTT	CASSPLDRDNTEAFF
TRBV15	TRBJ1-2	.	.	TGTGCCACCAGCCCTGAGACACGCTTTAACGGCTACACCTTC	CATSPETRFNGYTF
TRBV19	TRBJ2-1	.	TRBD1	TGTGCCAGTAGTATAACTCACAGGGGCAATGAGCAGTTCTTC	CASSITHRGNEQFF
TRBV7-8	TRBJ1-1	.	TRBD1	TGTGCCAGCAGCCCCTGGACAGGGGGAGGAACTGAAGCTTTCTTT	CASSPWTGGGTEAFF
TRBV4-2	TRBJ2-3	.	TRBD2	TGTGCCAGCAGCCAAGAGAAGCTAGCGGGTAGTACGCAGTATTTT	CASSQEKLAGSTQYF
TRBV6-5	TRBJ1-1	.	TRBD1	TGTGCCAGCAGAAATCACAGGGGGCGAAACCCTGAAGCTTTCTTT	CASRNHRGRNPEAFF
TRBV5-1	TRBJ2-5	.	TRBD2	TGCGCCAGCAGCCCGGGGGGGGCAGAGACCCAGTACTTC	CASSPGGAETQYF
TRBV9	TRBJ2-3	.	TRBD2	TGTGCCAGCAGCTTCCGACAGCGGGGGGGTTTCACAGATACGCAGTATTTT	CASSFRQRGGFTDTQYF
TRBV11-2	TRBJ2-1	.	.	TGTGCCAGCAGCTTAGAGGAGGAAGATGAGCAGTTCTTC	CASSLEEEDEQFF
TRBV18	TRBJ2-6	.	.	TGTGCCAGCTCACCAAAATACGAGCCTGGGGCCAACGTCCTGACTTTC	CASSPKYEPGANVLTF
TRBV3-1/TRBV3-2	TRBJ2-6	.	.	TGTGCCAGCAGCCAAGATCCAACGTTGAAGAGCTCTGGGGCCAACGTCCTGACTTTC	CASSQDPTLKSSGANVLTF
TRBV23-1	TRBJ2-3	.	.	TGCGCCAGCCAGAAGGGGACAGATACGCAGTATTTT	CASQKGTDTQYF
TRBV2	TRBJ2-7	few	TRBD1	TGTGCCAGCAACCCCCTGACAGGGTTTGTAGACGAGCAGTACTTC	CASNPLTGFVDEQYF
TRBV12-3/TRBV12-4	TRBJ2-7	few	TRBD1	TGTGCCAGCACCTGGACAGGGTCCTACGAGCAGTACTTC	CASTWTGSYEQYF
TRBV3-1/TRBV3-2	TRBJ2-3	.	TRBD2	TGTGCCAGCACGGGGGGGCCTAGCACAGATACGCAGTATTTT	CASTGGPSTDTQYF
TRBV5-1	TRBJ2-7	.	TRBD2	TGCGCCAGCAGCTTGGGGACTAGCAGCGAGCAGTACTTC	CASSLGTSSEQYF
TRBV7-2	TRBJ1-4	.	TRBD1	TGTGCCAGCAGCTTGTCTCAGGGGGGATCTGAAAAACTGTTTTTT	CASSLSQGGSEKLFF
TRBV28	TRBJ2-4	.	.	TGTGCCAGCAGTTTAGGGGGGAAGAACATTCAGTACTTC	CASSLGGKNIQYF
TRBV6-5	TRBJ1-5	.	.	TGTGCCAGCAGGATTAGAGCGTATAGCAATCAGCCCCAGCATTTT	CASRIRAYSNQPQHF
TRBV5-4	TRBJ2-1	.	TRBD2	TGTGCCAGCAGCCCGCACCCCGGGACTAGTGAGCAGTTCTTC	CASSPHPGTSEQFF
TRBV7-6	TRBJ2-3	.	TRBD2	TGTGCCAGCAGCTTAGGCTCCCTACGCGGGGGAACAGATACGCAGTATTTT	CASSLGSLRGGTDTQYF
TRBV9	TRBJ2-2	.	TRBD2	TGTGCCAGCAGCGGACGAGCGGGAGATCGCACCGGGGAGCTGTTTTTT	CASSGRAGDRTGELFF
TRBV20-1	TRBJ1-5	.	.	TGCAGTGCTGGGAGGGCTCAGCCCCAGCATTTT	CSAGRAQPQHF
TRBV29-1	TRBJ2-2	.	.	TGCAGCGTTGAAGGCGGGAACACCGGGGAGCTGTTTTTT	CSVEGGNTGELFF
TRBV6-5	TRBJ2-1	.	.	TGTGCCAGCAGTTTGGAAGGCGGAAGAGCCAATGAGCAGTTCTTC	CASSLEGGRANEQFF
TRBV9	TRBJ2-3	.	.	TGTGCCAGCAGCGACCGGGCCGGAGGGACCACAGATACGCAGTATTTT	CASSDRAGGTTDTQYF
TRBV5-6	TRBJ2-3	.	TRBD1	TGTGCCAGCAGCTTGACAGGGGGTGGCACAGATACGCAGTATTTT	CASSLTGGGTDTQYF
TRBV27	TRBJ2-3	.	TRBD2	TGTGCCAGCAGTTTATCTAGCGGGGGGACAGATACGCAGTATTTT	CASSLSSGGTDTQYF